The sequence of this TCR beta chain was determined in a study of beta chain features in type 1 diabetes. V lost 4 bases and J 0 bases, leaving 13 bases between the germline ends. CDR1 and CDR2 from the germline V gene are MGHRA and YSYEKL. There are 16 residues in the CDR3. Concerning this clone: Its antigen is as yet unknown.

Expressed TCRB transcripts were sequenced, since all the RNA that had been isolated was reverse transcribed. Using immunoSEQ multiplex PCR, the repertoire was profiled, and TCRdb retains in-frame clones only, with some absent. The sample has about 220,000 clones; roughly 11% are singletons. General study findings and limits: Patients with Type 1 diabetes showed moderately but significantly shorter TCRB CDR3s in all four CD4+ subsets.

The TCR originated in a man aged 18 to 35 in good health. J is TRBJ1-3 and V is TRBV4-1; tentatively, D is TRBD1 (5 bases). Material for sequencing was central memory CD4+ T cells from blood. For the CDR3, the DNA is TGCGCCAGCAGCCCCACGGGGCAGATCTCTGGAAACACCATATATTTT. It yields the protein CASSPTGQISGNTIYF.